This T cell receptor (beta chain) comes out of a study of T cells in Graves' hyperthyroidism and ophthalmopathy. The source material, RNA transcripts, was used to amplify TCR beta CDR3 regions. The HTBI primer set served for first-round RT-PCR of the TCR CDR3. TCRdb re-derived calls from the multiplex PCR reads in MiXCR, one entry per CDR3 protein. The table includes 340,000 or so distinct CDR3 sequences, approximately 18% detected once. On the basis of clinical symptoms, serum thyroxine and TRAb, thyroid ultrasound and orbital computed tomography, diagnoses were made. Study outcomes and limitations: A model of 13 V-J features distinguished ophthalmopathy from stable hyperthyroidism. Ophthalmopathy, which appeared later, was predicted by the model a median approximately 6 months before onset.

This clonotype appeared many times. Its antigen is unknown. The CDR3 loop spans 14 amino acids. The V end was cut by 0 bases, the J end by 3 bases, with 7 bases between. Germline loops: CDR1 SGHKS, CDR2 YYEKEE (reference sequence). The receptor was isolated from a woman aged 45-60 years with Graves' hyperthyroidism. Sequenced sample: blood. The rearrangement joins TRBV5-5 to TRBJ1-5; the D is unclear. The CDR3 coding sequence is TGTGCCAGCAGCTTGGTGTCAGACAATCAGCCCCAGCATTTT. The encoded protein is CASSLVSDNQPQHF.